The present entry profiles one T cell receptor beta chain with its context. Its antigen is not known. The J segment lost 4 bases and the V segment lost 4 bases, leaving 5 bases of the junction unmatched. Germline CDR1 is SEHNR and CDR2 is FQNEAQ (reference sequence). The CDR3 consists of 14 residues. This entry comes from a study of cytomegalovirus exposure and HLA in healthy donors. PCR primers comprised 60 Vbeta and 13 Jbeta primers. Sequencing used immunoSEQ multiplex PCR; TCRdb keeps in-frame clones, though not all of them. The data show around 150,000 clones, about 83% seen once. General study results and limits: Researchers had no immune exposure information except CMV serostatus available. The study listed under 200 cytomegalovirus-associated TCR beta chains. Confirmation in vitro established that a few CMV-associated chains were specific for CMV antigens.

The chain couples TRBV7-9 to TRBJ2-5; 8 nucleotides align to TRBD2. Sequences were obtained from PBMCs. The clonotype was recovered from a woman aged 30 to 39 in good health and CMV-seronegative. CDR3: CASSSLGGGETQYF. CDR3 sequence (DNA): TGTGCCAGCAGCTCGCTCGGGGGGGGAGAGACCCAGTACTTC.